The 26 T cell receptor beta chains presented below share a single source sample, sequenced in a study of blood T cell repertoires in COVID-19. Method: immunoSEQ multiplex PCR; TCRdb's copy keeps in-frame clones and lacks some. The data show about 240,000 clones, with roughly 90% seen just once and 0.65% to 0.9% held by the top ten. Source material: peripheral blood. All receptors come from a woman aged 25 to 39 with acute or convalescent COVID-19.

The CDR3 loop reads CASSFGTLNGYTF. CDR3 DNA: TGTGCCAGCAGTTTCGGGACACTGAATGGCTACACCTTC. V usage is TRBV27 and J usage is TRBJ1-2; TRBD1 might be the D (6 bases). The CDR3 is made up of 13 amino acids. Trimming shortened V by 3 bases and J by 6 bases, and 11 bases separated the two germline ends. The V gene's germline CDR1 is MNHEY and CDR2 SMNVEV (reference sequence).

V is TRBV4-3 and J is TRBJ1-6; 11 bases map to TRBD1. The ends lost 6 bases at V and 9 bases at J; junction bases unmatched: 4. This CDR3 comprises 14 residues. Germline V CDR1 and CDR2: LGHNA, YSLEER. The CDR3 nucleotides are TGCGCCAGCAGGAGGGACAGGGGGGGTTCACCCCTCCACTTT. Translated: CASRRDRGGSPLHF.

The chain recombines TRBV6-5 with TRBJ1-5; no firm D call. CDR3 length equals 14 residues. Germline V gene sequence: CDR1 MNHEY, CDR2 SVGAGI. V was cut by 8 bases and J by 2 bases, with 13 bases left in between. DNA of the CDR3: TGTGCCAGCTGGATTGGCGGTGGCAATCAGCCCCAGCATTTT. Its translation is CASWIGGGNQPQHF.

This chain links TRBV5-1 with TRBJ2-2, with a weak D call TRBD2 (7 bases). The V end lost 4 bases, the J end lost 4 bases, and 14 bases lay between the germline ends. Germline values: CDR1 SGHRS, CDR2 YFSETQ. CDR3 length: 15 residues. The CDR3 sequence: CASSRTRGSTGELFF. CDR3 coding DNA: TGCGCCAGCAGCCGGACTAGGGGGAGCACCGGGGAGCTGTTTTTT. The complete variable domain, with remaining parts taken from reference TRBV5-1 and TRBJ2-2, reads KAGVTQTPRYLIKTRGQQVTLSCSPISGHRSVSWYQQTPGQGLQFLFEYFSETQRNKGNFPGRFSGRQFSNSRSEMNVSTLELGDSALYLCASSRTRGSTGELFFGEGSRLTVL.

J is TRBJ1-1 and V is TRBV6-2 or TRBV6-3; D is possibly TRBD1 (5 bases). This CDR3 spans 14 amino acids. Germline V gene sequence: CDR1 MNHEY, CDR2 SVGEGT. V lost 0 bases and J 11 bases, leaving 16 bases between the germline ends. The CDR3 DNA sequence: TGTGCCAGCAGTTACTCGCCAGGGCAGATGTATGCTTTCTTT. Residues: CASSYSPGQMYAFF.

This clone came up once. The chain's CDR3 is CASSATDTGELFF. The CDR3 DNA reads TGTGCCAGCAGCGCGACAGACACCGGGGAGCTGTTTTTT. The V gene is TRBV7-2, the J gene TRBJ2-2; maybe TRBD1 (5 bases). The V gene's germline CDR1 is SGHTA and CDR2 FQGNSA. CDR3 length: 13 amino acids. V lost 5 bases and J 3 bases, leaving 7 bases between the germline ends.

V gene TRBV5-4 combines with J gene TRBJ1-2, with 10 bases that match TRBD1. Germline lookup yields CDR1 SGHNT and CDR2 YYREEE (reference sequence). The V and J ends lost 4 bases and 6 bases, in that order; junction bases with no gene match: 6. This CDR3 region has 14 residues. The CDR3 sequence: CASSQTGGADGYTF. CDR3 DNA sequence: TGTGCCAGCAGCCAGACAGGGGGCGCGGATGGCTACACCTTC. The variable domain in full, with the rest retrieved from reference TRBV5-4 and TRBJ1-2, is ETGVTQSPTHLIKTRGQQVTLRCSSQSGHNTVSWYQQALGQGPQFIFQYYREEENGRGNFPPRFSGLQFPNYSSELNVNALELDDSALYLCASSQTGGADGYTFGSGTRLTVV.

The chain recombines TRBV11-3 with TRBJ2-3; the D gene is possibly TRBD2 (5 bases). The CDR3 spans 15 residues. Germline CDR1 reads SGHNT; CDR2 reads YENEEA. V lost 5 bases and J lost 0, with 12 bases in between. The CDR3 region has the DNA TGTGCCAGCAGCGCCCGGACGGGGAGCACAGATACGCAGTATTTT. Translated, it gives CASSARTGSTDTQYF.

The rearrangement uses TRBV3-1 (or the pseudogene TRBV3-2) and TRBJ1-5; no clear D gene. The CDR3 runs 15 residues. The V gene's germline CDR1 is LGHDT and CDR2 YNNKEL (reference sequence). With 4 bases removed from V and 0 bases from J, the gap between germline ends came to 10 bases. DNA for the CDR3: TGTGCCAGCAGCCCTCAGGTTAATAGCAATCAGCCCCAGCATTTT. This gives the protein CASSPQVNSNQPQHF.

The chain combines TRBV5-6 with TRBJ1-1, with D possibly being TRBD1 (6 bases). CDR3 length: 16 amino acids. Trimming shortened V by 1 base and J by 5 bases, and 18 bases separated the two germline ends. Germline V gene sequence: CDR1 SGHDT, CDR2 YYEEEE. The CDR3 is CASSLLTGWLATEAFF. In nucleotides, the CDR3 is TGTGCCAGCAGCTTGTTAACAGGGTGGTTAGCAACTGAAGCTTTCTTT.

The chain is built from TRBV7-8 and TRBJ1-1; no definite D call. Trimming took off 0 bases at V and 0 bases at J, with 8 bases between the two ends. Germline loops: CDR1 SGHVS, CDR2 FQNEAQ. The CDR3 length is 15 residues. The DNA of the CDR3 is TGTGCCAGCAGCTTAGCTGTCAGGTTGAACACTGAAGCTTTCTTT. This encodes CASSLAVRLNTEAFF.

The DNA of the CDR3 is TGTGCCAGCAGTTACTTGTCGGGAGGGCCGGCGGAGCAGTTCTTC. Amino acids: CASSYLSGGPAEQFF. The rearrangement uses TRBV6-5 and TRBJ2-1; 8 nucleotides align to TRBD2. CDR1 is MNHEY and CDR2 is SVGAGI in the germline V gene. This CDR3 has 15 residues. V lost 1 base, J lost 10 bases, and 9 bases stayed unmatched.

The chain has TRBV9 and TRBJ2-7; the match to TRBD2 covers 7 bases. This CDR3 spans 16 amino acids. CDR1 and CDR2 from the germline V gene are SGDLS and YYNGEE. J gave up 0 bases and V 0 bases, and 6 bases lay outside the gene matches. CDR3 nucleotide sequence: TGTGCCAGCAGCGTAGGCAGGGAGGGGAGCTCCTACGAGCAGTACTTC. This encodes CASSVGREGSSYEQYF.

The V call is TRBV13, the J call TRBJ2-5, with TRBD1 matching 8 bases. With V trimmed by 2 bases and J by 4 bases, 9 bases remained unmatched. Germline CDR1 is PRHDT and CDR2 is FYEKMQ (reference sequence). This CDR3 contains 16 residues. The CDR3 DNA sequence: TGTGCCAGCAGCTTACGTCCGGCAGGGGGCGCAGAGACCCAGTACTTC. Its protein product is CASSLRPAGGAETQYF.

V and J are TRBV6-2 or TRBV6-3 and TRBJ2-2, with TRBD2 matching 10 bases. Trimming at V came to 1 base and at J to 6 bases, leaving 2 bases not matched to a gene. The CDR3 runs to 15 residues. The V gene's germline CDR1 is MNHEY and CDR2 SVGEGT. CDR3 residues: CASSYWLAGAGELFF. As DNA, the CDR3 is TGTGCCAGCAGTTACTGGCTAGCGGGAGCCGGGGAGCTGTTTTTT.

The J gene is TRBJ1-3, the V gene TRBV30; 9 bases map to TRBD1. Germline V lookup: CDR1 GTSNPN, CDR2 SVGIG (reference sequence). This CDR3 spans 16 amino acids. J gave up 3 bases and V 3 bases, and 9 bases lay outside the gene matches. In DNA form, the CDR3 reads TGTGCCTGGAGCCTTATACAGGGGGCGGGTGGAAACACCATATATTTT. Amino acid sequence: CAWSLIQGAGGNTIYF.

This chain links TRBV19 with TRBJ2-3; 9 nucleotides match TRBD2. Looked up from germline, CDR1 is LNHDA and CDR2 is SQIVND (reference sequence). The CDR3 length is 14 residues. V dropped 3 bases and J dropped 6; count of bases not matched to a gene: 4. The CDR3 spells CASSISGSLDTQYF. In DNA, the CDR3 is TGTGCCAGTAGTATTAGCGGGAGCTTGGATACGCAGTATTTT.

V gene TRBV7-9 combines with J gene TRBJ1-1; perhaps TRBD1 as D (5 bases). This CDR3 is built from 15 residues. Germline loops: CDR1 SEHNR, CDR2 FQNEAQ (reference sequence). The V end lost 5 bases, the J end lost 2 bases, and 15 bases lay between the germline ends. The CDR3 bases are TGTGCCAGCAGCACCGCCAGGGTTCTTAACACTGAAGCTTTCTTT. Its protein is CASSTARVLNTEAFF.

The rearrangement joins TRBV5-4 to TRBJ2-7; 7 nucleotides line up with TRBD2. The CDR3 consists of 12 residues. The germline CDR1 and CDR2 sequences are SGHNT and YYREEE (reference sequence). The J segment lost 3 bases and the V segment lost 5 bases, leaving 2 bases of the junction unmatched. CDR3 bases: TGTGCCAGCAGTGGGGGGGGCTACGAGCAGTACTTC. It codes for CASSGGGYEQYF.

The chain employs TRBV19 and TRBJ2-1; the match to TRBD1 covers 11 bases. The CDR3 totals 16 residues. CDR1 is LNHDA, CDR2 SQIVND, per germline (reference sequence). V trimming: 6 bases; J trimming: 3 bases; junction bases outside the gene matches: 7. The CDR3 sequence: CASRAAGTGGYNEQFF. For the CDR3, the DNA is TGTGCCAGTAGAGCAGCCGGGACAGGGGGCTACAATGAGCAGTTCTTC.

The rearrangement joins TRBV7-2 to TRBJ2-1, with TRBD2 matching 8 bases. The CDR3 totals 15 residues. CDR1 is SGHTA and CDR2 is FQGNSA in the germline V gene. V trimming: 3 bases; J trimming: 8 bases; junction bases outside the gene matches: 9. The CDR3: CASSFFTSGHYEQFF. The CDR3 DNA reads TGTGCCAGCAGCTTTTTTACTAGCGGACACTATGAGCAGTTCTTC.

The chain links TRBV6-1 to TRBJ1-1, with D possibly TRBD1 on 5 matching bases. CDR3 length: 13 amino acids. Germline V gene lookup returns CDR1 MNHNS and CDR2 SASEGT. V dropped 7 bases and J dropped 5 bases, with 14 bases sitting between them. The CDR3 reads CASTPGQDTEAFF. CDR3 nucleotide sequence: TGTGCCAGCACCCCAGGGCAGGATACTGAAGCTTTCTTT.

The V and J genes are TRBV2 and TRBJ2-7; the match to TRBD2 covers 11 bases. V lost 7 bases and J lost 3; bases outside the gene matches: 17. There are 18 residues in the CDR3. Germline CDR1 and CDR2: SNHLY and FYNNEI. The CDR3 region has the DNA TGTGCCAGCAAGGGCTATAGCGGGAGGGGAGATGGCTACTACGAGCAGTACTTC. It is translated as CASKGYSGRGDGYYEQYF.

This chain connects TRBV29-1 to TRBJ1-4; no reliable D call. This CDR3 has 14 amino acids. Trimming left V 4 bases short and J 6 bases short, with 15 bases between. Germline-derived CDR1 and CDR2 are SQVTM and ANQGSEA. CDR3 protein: CSVAPAGTDEKLFF. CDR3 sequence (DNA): TGCAGCGTTGCCCCCGCAGGCACTGATGAAAAACTGTTTTTT.

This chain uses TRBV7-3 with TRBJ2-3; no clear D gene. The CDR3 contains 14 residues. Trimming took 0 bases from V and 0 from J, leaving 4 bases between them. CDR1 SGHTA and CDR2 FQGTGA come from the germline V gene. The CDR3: CASSLTRSTDTQYF. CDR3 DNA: TGTGCCAGCAGCTTAACTCGGAGCACAGATACGCAGTATTTT.

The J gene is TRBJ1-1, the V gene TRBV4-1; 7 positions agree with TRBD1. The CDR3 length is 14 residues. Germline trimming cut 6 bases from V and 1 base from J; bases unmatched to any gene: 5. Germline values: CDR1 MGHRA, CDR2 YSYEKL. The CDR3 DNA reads TGCGCCAGCAGGGGACAGCTAAAGAACACTGAAGCTTTCTTT. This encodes CASRGQLKNTEAFF.